This TCR beta chain was sequenced for a study of T cell responses to AZD1222 COVID-19 vaccine. Overall study results and limits: Spike regions recognized by vaccine-associated CD4 TCRs spanned the protein, led by 160-218 and 743-854. Donors skewed white British and female; clonal diversity was possibly underestimated. All repertoire sampling was performed exclusively after the peak T cell response.

The germline V and J ends were trimmed by 3 bases and 2 bases, with 10 bases remaining between them. CDR1 and CDR2 from the germline V gene are MDHEN and SYDVKM. There are 14 residues in the CDR3. Points on this clone: Its specificity is unknown.

TCRdb keeps only in-frame clones here, not all; method: immunoSEQ multiplex PCR. The table has approximately 100,000 clones, 70% to 90% seen once. This clonotype was sampled from an adult who received the AZD1222 COVID-19 vaccine. Source: peripheral blood, taken 28 days after the second AZD1222 dose. The V and J genes are TRBV28 and TRBJ2-5, with D perhaps matching TRBD2 (5 bases). The CDR3 here is CASSFAGLQETQYF. In DNA form, the CDR3 reads TGTGCCAGCAGTTTTGCGGGTCTTCAAGAGACCCAGTACTTC.